The 8 T cell receptor beta chains listed next were all sequenced from one sample in a study of molecular identifiers for immune sequencing clone quantification. TCRdb reanalysed the PCR reads using MiXCR and keeps one entry per CDR3 protein. The table lists over 550,000 distinct CDR3 sequences, about 25% of them singletons, with about 0.84% in the top ten. Specimen: naive CD8+ T cells from blood, with Jurkat cell RNA spiked in. The subset: FACS-sorted CD8+CD4-CCR7+CD45RA+ naive T cells. The receptors derive from a human donor in good health. Some libraries in this study had Jurkat cell RNA spiked in.

This clonotype was detected only a few times. The chain employs TRBV27 and TRBJ2-5; weak D call: TRBD1 (5 bases). This CDR3 is 15 amino acids long. Germline CDR1 and CDR2: MNHEY and SMNVEV (reference sequence). V was pared by 2 bases and J by 1 base, with 11 bases between. This CDR3 reads CASSLQGGVQETQYF. CDR3 sequence (DNA): TGTGCCAGCAGTTTACAGGGTGGGGTCCAAGAGACCCAGTACTTC.

Concerning this clonotype itself: A read error may explain this, as a much larger clone is one base away. This is likely a read error, given that the CDR3 carries no conserved phenylalanine or tryptophan at its end. The rearrangement uses TRBV7-9 and TRBJ1-1; D gene uncertain. Per germline, CDR1 SEHNR and CDR2 FQNEAQ (reference sequence). With 2 bases removed from V and 5 bases from J, the gap between germline ends came to 0 bases. This CDR3 region has 10 residues. For the CDR3, the DNA is TGTGCCAGCAGCTTAACTGAAGCTTTCCTT. The encoded protein is CASSLTEAFL.

This clonotype turned up a few times. V gene TRBV7-9 combines with J gene TRBJ2-4; TRBD1 matches 11 bases. V trimming: 1 base; J trimming: 9 bases; junction bases outside the gene matches: 5. The CDR3 has 15 residues. CDR1 SEHNR and CDR2 FQNEAQ come from the germline V gene (reference sequence). CDR3 DNA: TGTGCCAGCAGCTTAGGGACAGGGGGCGGCGGCATTCAGTACTTC. Its translation: CASSLGTGGGGIQYF.

This chain connects TRBV19 to TRBJ2-3; 8 bases fit TRBD1. With 6 bases clipped from V and 3 bases from J, the junction kept 11 bases outside the gene matches. The CDR3 is made up of 16 amino acids. Looked up from germline, CDR1 is LNHDA and CDR2 is SQIVND (reference sequence). The CDR3 sequence: CASSTKDRVVTDTQYF. The DNA for the CDR3 is TGTGCCAGTAGCACCAAGGACAGGGTAGTAACAGATACGCAGTATTTT. Filled out from reference TRBV19 and TRBJ2-3, the complete variable domain reads DGGITQSPKYLFRKEGQNVTLSCEQNLNHDAMYWYRQDPGQGLRLIYYSQIVNDFQKGDIAEGYSVSREKKESFPLTVTSAQKNPTAFYLCASSTKDRVVTDTQYFGPGTRLTVL.

This clonotype has a count of ten or more. The chain uses TRBV9 and TRBJ2-3; TRBD2 matches 8 bases. The CDR3 runs to 15 residues. CDR1 SGDLS and CDR2 YYNGEE come from the germline V gene. V was pared by 2 bases and J by 0 bases, with 2 bases of the junction left unmatched. In nucleotides, the CDR3 is TGTGCCAGCAGCGTTGCGGGGGGTAGCACAGATACGCAGTATTTT. It is translated as CASSVAGGSTDTQYF.

This clonotype was seen only once. This chain uses TRBV10-1 with TRBJ2-1; 7 positions match TRBD1. This CDR3 region has 16 residues. Per the germline V gene, CDR1 is WNHNN and CDR2 is SYGVQD (reference sequence). V was clipped by 4 bases and J by 3 bases; unmatched bases: 9. The CDR3 region has the DNA TGCGCCAGCAGTGCCCGACAGGGAATAAACTACAATGAGCAGTTCTTC. This gives the protein CASSARQGINYNEQFF.

In this sample, this clonotype turned up many times. The chain uses TRBV14 and TRBJ1-2; 7 nucleotides match TRBD1. V was pared by 0 bases and J by 4 bases, with 17 bases of the junction left unmatched. The CDR3 loop spans 19 amino acids. Germline assignment: CDR1 SGHDN and CDR2 FVKESK. The CDR3 sequence: CASSQDVGQSPYSGYGYTF. In DNA form, the CDR3 reads TGTGCCAGCAGCCAAGATGTGGGACAGAGCCCCTATTCAGGCTATGGCTACACCTTC.

As regards this clonotype: A much bigger clone sits one base away, suggesting this may be a read error. The chain uses TRBV28 and TRBJ2-1; TRBD2 matches at 12 bases. V was clipped by 3 bases and J by 9 bases; unmatched bases: 15. The CDR3 covers 18 residues. Per the germline V gene, CDR1 is MDHEN and CDR2 is SYDVKM. CDR3 residues: CASSFSTSGRTSKGEQFF. CDR3 DNA sequence: TGTGCCAGCAGTTTCTCTACTAGCGGGAGGACCTCTAAGGGTGAGCAGTTCTTC.